The T cell receptor beta chain under discussion was sequenced for a study of blood T cell repertoires in COVID-19. Study in general: Acute and convalescent COVID-19 specimens originated in the United States, Italy and Spain. Sources were T cells, B-cell-depleted T cells, or PBMCs; the material itself was cDNA or gDNA.

Exposed study participants had met a COVID-19 case within 2 weeks before entry. The CDR3 is made up of 17 amino acids. The germline CDR1 and CDR2 sequences are SGHAT and FQNNGV. V was pared by 4 bases and J by 9 bases, with 11 bases of the junction left unmatched. Libraries were prepared by immunoSEQ multiplex PCR; TCRdb keeps only in-frame clonotypes and omits some of them. The sample shows some 180,000 clones, about 83% of them seen only once. This TCR was sampled from a young woman who had been exposed to COVID-19. This rearrangement joins TRBV11-2 to TRBJ2-1; TRBD2 matches 14 bases. The sequenced material came from PBMCs or T cells enriched from blood (not recorded which). The CDR3 DNA reads as TGTGCCAGCAGCTCCCGACTAGCGGGGGGGCCGGGTGGTGAGCAGTTCTTC. Protein sequence: CASSSRLAGGPGGEQFF. Drawing the rest from reference TRBV11-2 and TRBJ2-1, the complete variable domain is EAGVAQSPRYKIIEKRQSVAFWCNPISGHATLYWYQQILGQGPKLLIQFQNNGVVDDSQLPKDRFSAERLKGVDSTLKIQPAKLEDSAVYLCASSSRLAGGPGGEQFFGPGTRLTVL.